This passage covers 21 T cell receptor beta chains from one sample sequenced in a study of CD4 T cells in relation to SARS-CoV-2 and coronaviruses. Sequencing was performed with immunoSEQ multiplex PCR; in TCRdb, only in-frame clones are kept and a portion is missing. Of some 42,000 clones listed, 88% are singletons. The sequenced material came from memory CD4+ T cells from PBMCs. The receptors derive from an adult with COVID-19.

The chain joins TRBV28 to TRBJ2-3; D is perhaps TRBD1 (5 bases). The germline V gene has CDR1 MDHEN and CDR2 SYDVKM. The CDR3 spans 15 residues. The germline V and J ends were trimmed by 7 bases and 0 bases, with 14 bases remaining between them. The CDR3 spells CASTHRLTSTDTQYF. CDR3 nucleotide sequence: TGTGCCAGCACCCACAGGTTAACTAGCACAGATACGCAGTATTTT. Filled out from reference TRBV28 and TRBJ2-3, the complete variable domain reads DVKVTQSSRYLVKRTGEKVFLECVQDMDHENMFWYRQDPGLGLRLIYFSYDVKMKEKGDIPEGYSVSREKKERFSLILESASTNQTSMYLCASTHRLTSTDTQYFGPGTRLTVL.

This chain joins TRBV5-4 and TRBJ2-3; 9 bases agree with TRBD2. The CDR3 runs 16 residues. Trimming removed 4 bases from V and 1 base from J; junction bases left unmatched: 7. Germline CDR1 reads SGHNT; CDR2 reads YYREEE (reference sequence). CDR3: CASSATPSGGTDTQYF. CDR3 coding DNA: TGTGCCAGCAGCGCGACCCCTAGCGGGGGCACAGATACGCAGTATTTT.

This chain links TRBV30 with TRBJ1-5, with D possibly TRBD1 on 5 matching bases. Germline CDR1 reads GTSNPN; CDR2 reads SVGIG (reference sequence). This CDR3 spans 13 amino acids. V was trimmed by 1 base and J by 5 bases, leaving 9 bases between them. The CDR3 DNA reads TGTGCCTGGAGTGCGGGGCTGGATCAGCCCCAGCATTTT. Amino acids: CAWSAGLDQPQHF.

The chain uses TRBV5-1 and TRBJ2-6, with TRBD1 matching over 10 bases. V trimming: 6 bases; J trimming: 4 bases; junction bases outside the gene matches: 10. The CDR3 runs 17 residues. In germline, CDR1 is SGHRS, CDR2 YFSETQ. In DNA, the CDR3 is TGCGCCAGCAAGTCGGGACAGGGGATTTCCGGGGCCAACGTCCTGACTTTC. It specifies CASKSGQGISGANVLTF.

The chain combines TRBV18 with TRBJ2-7; D gene unclear. Trimming took off 5 bases at V and 2 bases at J, with 13 bases between the two ends. This CDR3 spans 14 amino acids. Germline-derived CDR1 and CDR2 are KGHSH and LQKENI. The CDR3 sequence is CASSGPQFPYEQYF. DNA for the CDR3: TGTGCCAGCTCAGGGCCTCAATTCCCCTACGAGCAGTACTTC.

This chain uses TRBV7-2 with TRBJ2-1; no clear D. Trimming left V 4 bases short and J 8 bases short, with 12 bases between. This CDR3 has 13 amino acids. Germline V gene sequence: CDR1 SGHTA, CDR2 FQGNSA. The CDR3 spells CASSSNSFDEQFF. The CDR3 DNA reads TGTGCCAGCAGCTCGAACAGTTTTGATGAGCAGTTCTTC.

The chain joins TRBV7-3 to TRBJ1-3; TRBD1 is a possible D gene (5 bases). The CDR3 sequence is 15 residues long. Per the germline V gene, CDR1 is SGHTA and CDR2 is FQGTGA. V gave up 5 bases and J gave up 0 bases, with 11 bases separating them. CDR3 sequence reads: CASSTGPNSGNTIYF. DNA of the CDR3: TGTGCCAGCAGCACGGGACCGAACTCTGGAAACACCATATATTTT.

The genes are TRBV11-3 and TRBJ1-1; 7 positions agree with TRBD1. CDR3 length equals 14 residues. V lost 5 bases and J lost 1; bases outside the gene matches: 4. From germline, CDR1 is SGHNT and CDR2 YENEEA. The CDR3 loop reads CASSQGTANTEAFF. The CDR3 DNA follows: TGTGCCAGCAGCCAGGGGACAGCGAACACTGAAGCTTTCTTT. Filled out from reference TRBV11-3 and TRBJ1-1, the complete variable domain reads EAGVVQSPRYKIIEKKQPVAFWCNPISGHNTLYWYLQNLGQGPELLIRYENEEAVDDSQLPKDRFSAERLKGVDSTLKIQPAELGDSAVYLCASSQGTANTEAFFGQGTRLTVV.

The chain is built from TRBV5-6 and TRBJ2-5, with TRBD2 identical over 11 bases. Germline lookup yields CDR1 SGHDT and CDR2 YYEEEE. J gave up 5 bases and V 0 bases, and 6 bases lay outside the gene matches. The CDR3 consists of 16 residues. CDR3: CASSLVIAGGRETQYF. The DNA of the CDR3 is TGTGCCAGCAGCTTGGTGATAGCGGGGGGGCGGGAGACCCAGTACTTC.

This clone appeared a single time. The rearrangement joins TRBV2 to TRBJ2-4; TRBD1 agrees at 9 bases. The V segment lost 5 bases and the J segment 0 bases; nucleotides outside the gene matches: 5. Germline CDR1 reads SNHLY; CDR2 reads FYNNEI. CDR3 size: 16 residues. The CDR3 region has the DNA TGTGCCAGCAGTACGGGACAGGGTAAAGCCAAAAACATTCAGTACTTC. Translation gives CASSTGQGKAKNIQYF.

The V call is TRBV9, the J call TRBJ2-3; 7 nucleotides match TRBD1. This CDR3 spans 16 amino acids. With 0 bases clipped from V and 2 bases from J, the junction kept 6 bases outside the gene matches. Germline V gene lookup returns CDR1 SGDLS and CDR2 YYNGEE. The DNA of the CDR3 is TGTGCCAGCAGCGTAGAGGCTGGGACAGTCACAGATACGCAGTATTTT. Its protein product is CASSVEAGTVTDTQYF. Filled out from reference TRBV9 and TRBJ2-3, the complete variable domain reads DSGVTQTPKHLITATGQRVTLRCSPRSGDLSVYWYQQSLDQGLQFLIQYYNGEERAKGNILERFSAQQFPDLHSELNLSSLELGDSALYFCASSVEAGTVTDTQYFGPGTRLTVL.

The gene calls are TRBV2 and TRBJ2-5; 7 bases match TRBD2. The junction had 11 bases not matched to a gene; V was cut back by 6 bases and J by 4 bases. Germline V gives CDR1 SNHLY, CDR2 FYNNEI. This CDR3 region has 15 residues. Here the CDR3 DNA reads TGTGCCAGCAGACCCGGACTAGATAGTTTAGAGACCCAGTACTTC. This sequence encodes CASRPGLDSLETQYF. Supplemented by reference TRBV2 and TRBJ2-5, the full variable domain reads EPEVTQTPSHQVTQMGQEVILRCVPISNHLYFYWYRQILGQKVEFLVSFYNNEISEKSEIFDDQFSVERPDGSNFTLKIRSTKLEDSAMYFCASRPGLDSLETQYFGPGTRLLVL.

This clone was picked up a small number of times. The genes are TRBV11-3 and TRBJ1-1; 8 nucleotides align to TRBD1. CDR1 and CDR2 (germline): SGHNT, YENEEA. V lost 2 bases to trimming and J lost 1 base; unmatched junction nucleotides: 0. This CDR3 is built from 14 residues. CDR3 in amino acids: CASSLQGANTEAFF. In nucleotides, the CDR3 is TGTGCCAGCAGCTTACAGGGGGCGAACACTGAAGCTTTCTTT.

This rearrangement joins TRBV19 to TRBJ1-1; D uncertain. V dropped 1 base and J dropped 12 bases, with 15 bases sitting between them. CDR1 and CDR2 (germline): LNHDA, SQIVND (reference sequence). The CDR3 is made up of 13 amino acids. CDR3 nucleotide sequence: TGTGCCAGTAGTATAGTCGCGAGTCGCGGGACTTTCTTT. Protein product: CASSIVASRGTFF.

As concerns this clone: Other DNA variants within this sample encode the same CDR3. Written as DNA, the CDR3 is TGCGCCAGCAGCCAAGACAGGACAGGGGGGTGGGAGACCCAGTACTTC. It encodes CASSQDRTGGWETQYF. V gene TRBV4-1 combines with J gene TRBJ2-5, with 10 bases identical to TRBD1. The CDR3 length is 16 residues. With 0 bases clipped from V and 5 bases from J, the junction kept 6 bases outside the gene matches. CDR1 and CDR2 (germline): MGHRA, YSYEKL.

This chain's CDR3 is CASSYGEGSSYGYTF. The CDR3 DNA reads as TGTGCCAGCAGTTACGGAGAGGGGTCGAGCTATGGCTACACCTTC. The chain couples TRBV6-5 to TRBJ1-2, with D perhaps matching TRBD1 (5 bases). CDR1 is MNHEY and CDR2 is SVGAGI in the germline V gene. The CDR3 extends over 15 amino acids. V lost 2 bases, J lost 4 bases, and 14 bases lay in between.

The chain joins TRBV28 to TRBJ1-6; D gene unclear. The V gene lost 8 bases and the J gene lost 8 bases, with 13 bases spanning the gap. This CDR3 contains 13 residues. Germline CDR1 is MDHEN and CDR2 is SYDVKM. The CDR3 protein is CASLRGSDSPLHF. The CDR3 DNA reads TGTGCCAGCTTGAGAGGCTCGGATTCACCCCTCCACTTT.

The chain links TRBV7-2 to TRBJ1-6, with D perhaps TRBD1 (6 bases). V dropped 1 base and J dropped 9 bases, with 13 bases sitting between them. CDR1 is SGHTA and CDR2 is FQGNSA in the germline V gene. The CDR3 runs 15 residues. The CDR3 protein is CASSLVWQGISPLHF. CDR3 nucleotide sequence: TGTGCCAGCAGCTTAGTGTGGCAGGGGATTTCACCCCTCCACTTT.

The V call is TRBV28, the J call TRBJ2-2; TRBD1 matches 12 bases. V shed 8 bases and J 6 bases; nucleotides not matched to a gene: 4. In germline, CDR1 is MDHEN, CDR2 SYDVKM. CDR3 size: 14 residues. The DNA for the CDR3 is TGTGCCAGCGGGACAGGGGGCTTCGCCGGGGAGCTGTTTTTT. Encoded protein: CASGTGGFAGELFF.

V usage is TRBV19 and J usage is TRBJ2-7, with unresolved D. The CDR3 sequence is 15 residues long. Deletions cut 4 bases from V and 2 bases from J, with 15 bases between. Germline V lookup: CDR1 LNHDA, CDR2 SQIVND (reference sequence). This CDR3 reads CASSKLGQYPYEQYF. Here the CDR3 DNA reads TGTGCCAGTAGTAAACTTGGGCAGTATCCCTACGAGCAGTACTTC.

The rearrangement uses TRBV5-4 and TRBJ2-7, with TRBD1 matching 10 bases. After removal of 4 bases from V and 5 bases from J, the junction contained 9 bases not matched to a gene. The germline V gene has CDR1 SGHNT and CDR2 YYREEE (reference sequence). This CDR3 region has 15 residues. CDR3 sequence reads: CASSSRDRGPDEQYF. The DNA for the CDR3 is TGTGCCAGCAGCAGCCGGGACAGGGGTCCCGACGAGCAGTACTTC. Combining the CDR3 with reference TRBV5-4 and TRBJ2-7 gives the whole variable domain ETGVTQSPTHLIKTRGQQVTLRCSSQSGHNTVSWYQQALGQGPQFIFQYYREEENGRGNFPPRFSGLQFPNYSSELNVNALELDDSALYLCASSSRDRGPDEQYFGPGTRLTVT.